This TCR beta chain was captured by sequencing in a study of Ad26.COV2.S vaccination and SARS-CoV-2 variants. V lost 7 bases and J 1 base, leaving 7 bases between the germline ends. The CDR3 has 12 amino acids. Germline V gene sequence: CDR1 SNHLY, CDR2 FYNNEI. Data came from immunoSEQ multiplex PCR; TCRdb stores just in-frame clones and leaves some out. The table includes more than 150,000 clones, 87% detected once. Study-wide findings and caveats: Across vaccine and placebo recipients, the breadth of non-spike TCRs was similar.

To note about this clone: The antigen is unknown.

The chain links TRBV2 to TRBJ1-1; no clear D. The sample was peripheral blood, taken after recovery from COVID-19. The TCR originated in a human donor who had recovered from COVID-19. The CDR3 spells CASIRRNTEAFF. The CDR3 coding sequence is TGTGCCAGCATAAGAAGGAACACTGAAGCTTTCTTT.